The 20 T cell receptor beta chains listed next were all sequenced from one sample in a study of T cells in Graves' hyperthyroidism and ophthalmopathy. The investigators amplified TCR beta CDR3 regions from RNA transcripts. When the TCR CDR3 underwent first-round RT-PCR, the HTBI primer set was used. TCRdb processed the multiplex PCR reads anew with MiXCR; each CDR3 protein has one entry. The repertoire holds approximately 210,000 distinct CDR3 sequences, with approximately 17% as singletons. Sequenced: blood. These receptors were collected from a man aged 50 to 60 with Graves' hyperthyroidism.

The rearrangement uses TRBV20-1 and TRBJ1-1; maybe TRBD1 (5 bases). Trimming stripped 6 bases from V and 2 bases from J, with 10 bases between. CDR3 length equals 12 residues. Per the germline V gene, CDR1 is DFQATT and CDR2 is SNEGSKA (reference sequence). The CDR3 is CSANQGNTEAFF. CDR3 coding DNA: TGCAGTGCAAATCAGGGTAACACTGAAGCTTTCTTT.

This clonotype was recorded at least ten times. The chain joins TRBV5-4 to TRBJ2-1, with a possible D match to TRBD1 (7 bases). The germline V and J ends were trimmed by 4 bases and 7 bases, with 18 bases remaining between them. The CDR3 loop spans 15 amino acids. The germline V gene has CDR1 SGHNT and CDR2 YYREEE (reference sequence). In nucleotides, the CDR3 is TGTGCCAGCAGCGGCTACAGGGGAGGTTTGAATGAGCAGTTCTTC. This codes for CASSGYRGGLNEQFF.

This clonotype has more than one count but fewer than ten. V and J are TRBV10-2 and TRBJ2-1; 7 bases match TRBD2. The germline V gene encodes CDR1 WSHSY and CDR2 SAAADI. Unmatched junction bases numbered 4, after V lost 2 bases and J lost 0 bases. The CDR3 is made up of 16 amino acids. CDR3 nucleotide sequence: TGCGCCAGCAGTGAGGGGGGGAGGGGCTCCTACAATGAGCAGTTCTTC. Its translation is CASSEGGRGSYNEQFF.

This clonotype was counted many times. The chain employs TRBV11-3 and TRBJ2-3; TRBD2 aligns across 7 bases. V gave up 4 bases and J gave up 2 bases; unmatched junction bases: 6. Germline V gene sequence: CDR1 SGHNT, CDR2 YENEEA. The CDR3 has 15 amino acids. CDR3 loop: CASSWVLADTDTQYF. CDR3 nucleotides: TGTGCCAGCAGCTGGGTCCTAGCGGACACAGATACGCAGTATTTT.

This clonotype showed up many times. V is TRBV2 and J is TRBJ1-5; 9 positions agree with TRBD1. J lost 7 bases, V lost 1 base, and 5 bases had no gene match. This CDR3 region has 15 residues. Per germline, CDR1 SNHLY and CDR2 FYNNEI. The CDR3 is CASSEDRGLWQPQHF. The DNA for the CDR3 is TGTGCCAGCAGTGAAGACAGGGGGCTTTGGCAGCCCCAGCATTTT.

V gene TRBV11-2 combines with J gene TRBJ2-3; D perhaps matches TRBD1 (7 bases). Germline values: CDR1 SGHAT, CDR2 FQNNGV. CDR3 length: 16 residues. V was cut by 0 bases and J by 2 bases, with 12 bases left in between. The CDR3, as DNA: TGTGCCAGCAGCTTAGATCGACAGGGACTCACAGATACGCAGTATTTT. Its translation: CASSLDRQGLTDTQYF.

This clonotype was recorded a few times. The J gene is TRBJ1-2, the V gene TRBV12-3 or TRBV12-4, with TRBD1 matching 7 bases. The V segment lost 5 bases and the J segment 4 bases; nucleotides outside the gene matches: 10. This CDR3 region has 15 residues. The CDR3 sequence: CASSTRQGTLYGYTF. DNA of the CDR3: TGTGCCAGCAGTACACGACAGGGAACACTCTATGGCTACACCTTC.

The chain carries TRBV5-1 and TRBJ1-3; D unresolved. The CDR3 runs 15 residues. V was cut by 0 bases and J by 1 base, with 8 bases left in between. The germline gives CDR1 SGHRS, CDR2 YFSETQ. DNA for the CDR3: TGCGCCAGCAGCTTGGTGGCGGAATCTGGAAACACCATATATTTT. It translates to CASSLVAESGNTIYF.

The CDR3 protein is CASSLRDRGNEQFF. CDR3 bases: TGTGCCAGCAGCTTAAGAGACAGGGGGAATGAGCAGTTCTTC. This chain joins TRBV7-9 and TRBJ2-1; 9 positions agree with TRBD1. This CDR3 comprises 14 residues. From germline, CDR1 is SEHNR and CDR2 FQNEAQ (reference sequence). The ends lost 2 bases at V and 7 bases at J; junction bases unmatched: 3.

The chain combines TRBV14 with TRBJ2-7, with 13 positions matching TRBD2. V was pared by 0 bases and J by 5 bases, with 13 bases of the junction left unmatched. CDR1 and CDR2 from the germline V gene are SGHDN and FVKESK. The CDR3 totals 19 residues. The CDR3 here is CASSQEMGGPGTSGNEQYF. The CDR3 DNA sequence: TGTGCCAGCAGCCAAGAAATGGGGGGGCCCGGGACTAGCGGGAACGAGCAGTACTTC.

This clonotype was found many times. In DNA, the CDR3 is TGCAGTGCTATCTCAGGGGGCGCTGAGCCTGAAGCTTTCTTT. This encodes CSAISGGAEPEAFF. V gene TRBV20-1 combines with J gene TRBJ1-1; TRBD1 matches at 8 bases. The CDR3 has 14 amino acids. V trimming: 4 bases; J trimming: 6 bases; junction bases outside the gene matches: 10. Germline-derived CDR1 and CDR2 are DFQATT and SNEGSKA (reference sequence).

This clonotype appeared many times. The rearrangement uses TRBV4-1 and TRBJ2-1, with D perhaps TRBD2 (5 bases). From germline, CDR1 is MGHRA and CDR2 YSYEKL. With 0 bases removed from V and 6 bases from J, the gap between germline ends came to 15 bases. The CDR3 loop spans 16 amino acids. CDR3 protein: CASSQESRRRGNEQFF. The DNA of the CDR3 is TGCGCCAGCAGCCAAGAGTCCCGGCGTCGGGGCAATGAGCAGTTCTTC.

J is TRBJ1-4 and V is TRBV7-9, with 7 bases identical to TRBD1. The CDR3 loop spans 14 amino acids. V gave up 2 bases and J gave up 8 bases; unmatched junction bases: 5. Germline assignment: CDR1 SEHNR and CDR2 FQNEAQ (reference sequence). DNA for the CDR3: TGTGCCAGCAGCTTACAAGGGGGCCCAGAAAAACTGTTTTTT. It specifies CASSLQGGPEKLFF.

The table lists this clonotype with a few counts. The chain is built from TRBV11-2 and TRBJ2-2; 7 nucleotides align to TRBD1. The trim removed 6 bases at V and 0 bases at J, leaving 4 bases unmatched. The germline gives CDR1 SGHAT, CDR2 FQNNGV. The CDR3 spans 15 residues. CDR3: CASRRDSANTGELFF. CDR3 bases: TGTGCCAGCAGACGGGACAGCGCGAACACCGGGGAGCTGTTTTTT.

This clonotype has just one count. This may arise from a read error, as a much more abundant clone is one base away. The J gene is TRBJ2-5, the V gene TRBV6-1, with D tentatively TRBD2 (6 bases). Germline V gene lookup returns CDR1 MNHNS and CDR2 SASEGT. CDR3 length: 13 residues. The CDR3 spells CASSEGGVETQCF. Written as DNA, the CDR3 is TGTGCCAGCAGTGAAGGGGGGGTAGAGACCCAGTGCTTC.

This clonotype was seen a single time. The chain combines TRBV7-8 with TRBJ1-2; D possibly corresponds to TRBD1 (6 bases). The V end lost 8 bases, the J end lost 7 bases, and 17 bases lay between the germline ends. Looked up from germline, CDR1 is SGHVS and CDR2 is FQNEAQ. The CDR3 is 13 amino acids. In DNA form, the CDR3 reads TGTGCCAGCGCGTTACGAGAACAGGGTGGCTACACCTTC. Translating gives CASALREQGGYTF.

This clonotype was seen many times. This sequence may be a read error, since a much larger clone differs from it by one base. The chain is built from TRBV18 and TRBJ1-1; D is ambiguous. The CDR3 consists of 16 residues. V shed 0 bases and J shed 4 bases, with 15 bases lying between them. Germline lookup yields CDR1 KGHSH and CDR2 LQKENI. The CDR3: CASSPPGRDSSTEAFF. Written as DNA, the CDR3 is TGTGCCAGCTCACCACCGGGTAGGGATAGTTCCACTGAAGCTTTCTTT.

This clonotype was seen more than once but under ten times. V is TRBV20-1 and J is TRBJ1-3; D uncertain. This CDR3 comprises 12 residues. V was clipped by 5 bases and J by 4 bases, with 9 bases between them. The germline gives CDR1 DFQATT, CDR2 SNEGSKA (reference sequence). CDR3 sequence reads: CSASLGGNTIYF. The DNA of the CDR3 is TGCAGTGCTTCTCTAGGGGGAAACACCATATATTTT.

The chain links TRBV14 to TRBJ2-7; D is perhaps TRBD1 (5 bases). The germline V gene has CDR1 SGHDN and CDR2 FVKESK. The ends were cut back, 2 bases at V and 3 bases at J, with 14 bases in the middle. CDR3 length equals 15 residues. CDR3 loop: CASSQTTDPVYEQYF. In DNA form, the CDR3 reads TGTGCCAGCAGCCAAACGACAGACCCGGTCTACGAGCAGTACTTC.

The rearrangement joins TRBV7-2 to TRBJ2-7, with a tentative D call TRBD2 (6 bases). CDR3 size: 14 residues. V dropped 5 bases and J dropped 5 bases, with 16 bases sitting between them. The germline gives CDR1 SGHTA, CDR2 FQGNSA. CDR3 sequence (DNA): TGTGCCAGCAGCCAGAGACTAGGAGCTAACGAGCAGTACTTC. As protein: CASSQRLGANEQYF.